Shown below are 26 T cell receptor beta chains from a single sample sequenced in a study of T-cell reconstitution after alpha-beta-depleted transplantation in children. Researchers prepared the TCRbeta library using unique molecular identifiers, the study reports. MiXCR, applied by TCRdb to the PCR reads, yields one record per CDR3 protein. The sample holds about 540,000 distinct CDR3 sequences; approximately 30% are singletons and the top ten take around a third. Source: PBMCs, taken before TCRalphabeta/CD19-depleted stem cell transplant. The receptors here all came from a boy younger than two with Wiskott-Aldrich syndrome, due to receive a stem cell transplant.

The J gene is TRBJ1-4, the V gene TRBV27; no firm D call. Germline CDR1 and CDR2: MNHEY and SMNVEV (reference sequence). V was shortened by 8 bases and J by 4 bases, with 5 bases between the two germline ends. The CDR3 spans 11 residues. CDR3 sequence reads: CASQDNEKLFF. The DNA for the CDR3 is TGTGCCAGCCAGGATAATGAAAAACTGTTTTTT. The whole variable domain, remainder taken from reference TRBV27 and TRBJ1-4, is EAQVTQNPRYLITVTGKKLTVTCSQNMNHEYMSWYRQDPGLGLRQIYYSMNVEVTDKGDVPEGYKVSRKEKRNFPLILESPSPNQTSLYFCASQDNEKLFFGSGTQLSVL.

The genes are TRBV20-1 and TRBJ2-3; the D is unclear. This CDR3 has 14 residues. The V and J ends lost 1 base and 6 bases respectively, with 14 bases between them. CDR1 and CDR2 from the germline V gene are DFQATT and SNEGSKA (reference sequence). CDR3 nucleotide sequence: TGCAGTGCTAGAGCAAAGTTGTCATTGGATACGCAGTATTTT. Translating gives CSARAKLSLDTQYF.

This clonotype was observed a few times. The chain carries TRBV10-3 and TRBJ2-4, with D uncertain. The V gene's germline CDR1 is ENHRY and CDR2 SYGVKD. The CDR3 contains 14 residues. V was shortened by 3 bases and J by 5 bases, with 11 bases between the two germline ends. The CDR3 region has the DNA TGTGCCATCAGTGATAAAGGCAATGAAAACATTCAGTACTTC. Translation gives CAISDKGNENIQYF.

This clonotype has just a few counts. The chain is built from TRBV5-1 and TRBJ2-2; D is undetermined. The CDR3 is 14 residues long. Germline CDR1 and CDR2: SGHRS and YFSETQ. Trimming pared 1 base from V and 4 bases from J, leaving 8 bases between. The DNA of the CDR3 is TGCGCCAGCAGCTTGTTAGGGCGCACCGGGGAGCTGTTTTTT. It yields the protein CASSLLGRTGELFF. The variable domain in full, with the rest retrieved from reference TRBV5-1 and TRBJ2-2, is KAGVTQTPRYLIKTRGQQVTLSCSPISGHRSVSWYQQTPGQGLQFLFEYFSETQRNKGNFPGRFSGRQFSNSRSEMNVSTLELGDSALYLCASSLLGRTGELFFGEGSRLTVL.

This clonotype has just a few counts. V is TRBV3-1 and J is TRBJ1-5; TRBD1 is a possible D gene (5 bases). Trimming removed 4 bases from V and 2 bases from J, with 12 bases in between. Germline CDR1 and CDR2: LGHDT and YNNKEL (reference sequence). The CDR3 runs to 15 residues. The DNA of the CDR3 is TGTGCCAGCAGCCCCGACGGGGCCGGCAATCAGCCCCAGCATTTT. This gives the protein CASSPDGAGNQPQHF.

Worth noting for this clonotype: A read error may produce the germline difference seen at one junction end. The J gene is TRBJ2-2, the V gene TRBV20-1; 8 nucleotides line up with TRBD2. This CDR3 region has 17 residues. Germline V CDR1 and CDR2: DFQATT, SNEGSKA (reference sequence). The CDR3 reads CCARGRGGSMNTGELFF. As DNA, the CDR3 is TGCTGTGCTAGAGGCCGGGGGGGCTCAATGAACACCGGGGAGCTGTTTTTT.

This clonotype appeared a single time. This chain connects TRBV30 to TRBJ2-3, with D hard to call. Trimming removed 3 bases at V and 8 bases at J, with 21 bases between. Per germline, CDR1 GTSNPN and CDR2 SVGIG (reference sequence). This CDR3 contains 15 residues. CDR3 loop: CAWRQQGWDRSTQYF. The CDR3 coding sequence is TGTGCCTGGAGGCAACAAGGATGGGATCGAAGTACGCAGTATTTT.

In this sample, this clonotype turned up a few times. J is TRBJ2-3 and V is TRBV24-1; D uncertain. This CDR3 has 17 amino acids. V was pared by 1 base and J by 0 bases, with 13 bases between. The germline gives CDR1 KGHDR, CDR2 SFDVKD. The CDR3 protein is CATSDFGSAGSTDTQYF. For the CDR3, the DNA is TGTGCCACCAGTGATTTCGGTTCAGCCGGCAGCACAGATACGCAGTATTTT.

This clonotype was picked up a small number of times. The V gene is TRBV27, the J gene TRBJ2-7; 10 bases line up with TRBD2. The CDR3 spans 14 residues. CDR1 is MNHEY, CDR2 SMNVEV, per germline (reference sequence). With 7 bases clipped from V and 1 base from J, the junction kept 4 bases outside the gene matches. CDR3 sequence (DNA): TGTGCCAGCAAGACTAGCGGGCTATCCTACGAGCAGTACTTC. Protein: CASKTSGLSYEQYF.

This clonotype was seen a few times. CDR3 amino acids: CSPNRKETQYF. The CDR3 coding sequence is TGCAGCCCCAACAGGAAAGAGACCCAGTACTTC. The rearrangement joins TRBV29-1 to TRBJ2-5; possible D gene TRBD1, 5 bases. The V gene's germline CDR1 is SQVTM and CDR2 ANQGSEA. This CDR3 has 11 amino acids. V gave up 8 bases and J gave up 3 bases, with 10 bases separating them.

The chain employs TRBV5-1 and TRBJ1-3; D gene uncertain. The CDR3 length is 15 residues. Trimming pared 4 bases from V and 0 bases from J, leaving 11 bases between. CDR1 and CDR2 from the germline V gene are SGHRS and YFSETQ. The CDR3: CASSPQAYSGNTIYF. CDR3 DNA: TGCGCCAGCAGCCCCCAGGCTTACTCTGGAAACACCATATATTTT.

The V and J genes are TRBV7-9 and TRBJ2-7; D remains ambiguous. The CDR3 covers 14 residues. Between the trimmed V and J ends, which lost 5 bases and 5 bases, there was a span of 16 bases. The germline V gene encodes CDR1 SEHNR and CDR2 FQNEAQ (reference sequence). The CDR3 is CASSLVAGVDEQYF. Written as DNA, the CDR3 is TGTGCCAGCAGCCTTGTTGCAGGCGTCGACGAGCAGTACTTC.

This clonotype turned up a few times. The gene calls are TRBV28 and TRBJ1-5; D is uncertain. Deletions cut 6 bases from V and 0 bases from J, with 12 bases between. The CDR3 consists of 15 residues. Germline CDR1 is MDHEN and CDR2 is SYDVKM. The CDR3: CASSTAKISNQPQHF. CDR3 bases: TGTGCCAGCAGCACAGCAAAAATTAGCAATCAGCCCCAGCATTTT.

This clonotype was counted a few times. The chain has TRBV7-9 and TRBJ2-3, with 9 bases fitting TRBD2. The V gene end was trimmed by 5 bases and the J gene end by 4 bases; junction bases not matched to a gene: 7. The germline CDR1 and CDR2 sequences are SEHNR and FQNEAQ (reference sequence). This CDR3 region has 15 residues. The CDR3 DNA reads as TGTGCCAGCAGCACGGGACTAGCTGGTGCAGATACGCAGTATTTT. Translation gives CASSTGLAGADTQYF.

V is TRBV4-1 and J is TRBJ1-5; D unresolved. V lost 0 bases and J 5 bases, leaving 14 bases between the germline ends. The CDR3 runs to 16 residues. Per the germline V gene, CDR1 is MGHRA and CDR2 is YSYEKL. The CDR3 bases are TGCGCCAGCAGCCAAGAGCCCAGTCGATACCATCAGCCCCAGCATTTT. Translated: CASSQEPSRYHQPQHF.

The rearrangement uses TRBV2 and TRBJ2-3, with 8 bases matching TRBD1. Germline V gene lookup returns CDR1 SNHLY and CDR2 FYNNEI. J was trimmed by 3 bases and V by 4 bases; bases with no gene match: 3. The CDR3 has 14 amino acids. The CDR3 region is CASSATGGTDTQYF. The CDR3 nucleotides are TGTGCCAGCAGTGCCACAGGGGGGACAGATACGCAGTATTTT.

The chain uses TRBV5-1 and TRBJ2-3, with D possibly TRBD2 on 7 matching bases. Germline V CDR1 and CDR2: SGHRS, YFSETQ. The V gene lost 0 bases and the J gene lost 5 bases, with 13 bases spanning the gap. The CDR3 has 15 residues. CDR3 nucleotides: TGCGCCAGCAGCTTGGCAGTGGGAGGGGGAGATACGCAGTATTTT. Amino acids: CASSLAVGGGDTQYF.

This chain uses TRBV28 with TRBJ2-4; possible D gene TRBD1, 6 bases. The CDR3 loop spans 19 amino acids. V lost 3 bases and J lost 1, with 22 bases in between. Germline assignment: CDR1 MDHEN and CDR2 SYDVKM. CDR3 in DNA: TGTGCCAGCAGTTTCAGGGGTCGAGGAGGTGTCCTCGCCAAAAACATTCAGTACTTC. Translated, it gives CASSFRGRGGVLAKNIQYF.

In this sample, this clonotype turned up many times. V and J are TRBV5-1 and TRBJ1-1; the D gene is possibly TRBD1 (5 bases). The length of the CDR3 is 15 residues. Germline lookup yields CDR1 SGHRS and CDR2 YFSETQ. V shed 1 base and J shed 1 base, with 11 bases lying between them. CDR3 nucleotide sequence: TGCGCCAGCAGCTTGATGCGGGGGGGGAACACTGAAGCTTTCTTT. Translation: CASSLMRGGNTEAFF.

A word on this clonotype: A read error may produce the germline difference seen at one junction end. V and J are TRBV3-1 and TRBJ2-1, with 7 bases identical to TRBD2. The CDR3 sequence is 16 residues long. From germline, CDR1 is LGHDT and CDR2 YNNKEL (reference sequence). DNA of the CDR3: TGTGCCTGCTGTTTGATTACGGGAGGCTCCTACAATGAGCAGTTCTTT. Its protein is CACCLITGGSYNEQFF.

The rearrangement links TRBV3-1 to TRBJ2-7; 7 bases are a match to TRBD1. The CDR3 length is 15 residues. Germline CDR1 LGHDT, CDR2 YNNKEL (reference sequence). Trimming removed 5 bases from V and 6 bases from J; junction bases left unmatched: 13. In nucleotides, the CDR3 is TGTGCCAGCAGCACATCCGTCCTACAGGGGACCGAGCAGTACTTC. Translation: CASSTSVLQGTEQYF.

The chain uses TRBV20-1 and TRBJ2-1, with 12 bases identical to TRBD2. With V trimmed by 3 bases and J by 7 bases, 10 bases remained unmatched. The CDR3 runs 16 residues. From germline, CDR1 is DFQATT and CDR2 SNEGSKA (reference sequence). The DNA of the CDR3 is TGCAGTGCTAGTAGGCTAGCGGGAGGGCCGAGAAATGAGCAGTTCTTC. It encodes CSASRLAGGPRNEQFF.

The J gene is TRBJ2-1, the V gene TRBV20-1, with 11 nucleotides matching TRBD2. CDR3 length: 15 amino acids. Germline V gene lookup returns CDR1 DFQATT and CDR2 SNEGSKA (reference sequence). After removal of 5 bases from V and 7 bases from J, the junction contained 10 bases not matched to a gene. CDR3 sequence reads: CSAAPPSGRTNEQFF. The CDR3 coding sequence is TGCAGTGCTGCACCCCCTAGCGGGAGGACTAATGAGCAGTTCTTC.

This clonotype was recorded a few times. The chain carries TRBV7-2 and TRBJ2-3, with D unclear. Trimming cost V 0 bases and J 1 base, with 5 bases left between them. This CDR3 has 14 amino acids. Germline V lookup: CDR1 SGHTA, CDR2 FQGNSA. CDR3 nucleotide sequence: TGTGCCAGCAGCTTAGCGCACCGCACAGATACGCAGTATTTT. Translating gives CASSLAHRTDTQYF.

The genes are TRBV29-1 and TRBJ2-1; 7 bases align to TRBD2. Germline V gene lookup returns CDR1 SQVTM and CDR2 ANQGSEA. This CDR3 comprises 14 residues. V shed 1 base and J 9 bases; nucleotides not matched to a gene: 9. DNA of the CDR3: TGCAGCGTTGAAGGCCGACTAGCACCTAGTGAGCAGTTCTTC. Protein product: CSVEGRLAPSEQFF.

The rearrangement joins TRBV5-1 to TRBJ2-1; possible D gene TRBD1, 6 bases. The V end lost 0 bases, the J end lost 4 bases, and 11 bases lay between the germline ends. The CDR3 runs 15 residues. Germline-derived CDR1 and CDR2 are SGHRS and YFSETQ. CDR3 amino acids: CASSLALDRYNEQFF. CDR3 nucleotides: TGCGCCAGCAGCTTGGCCCTGGACAGATACAATGAGCAGTTCTTC.